These 2 T cell receptor beta chains came from one sample sequenced in a study of post-analysis software for immune sequencing data. These receptors lack a known antigen. Study conclusions and caveats: TRBV5-6, TRBV5-1 and TRBV20-1 belonged to a set of roughly 5 TRBV segments that were more frequent in patients than controls.

Unique molecular identifiers were present in the TCR beta cDNA libraries. TCRdb re-derived calls from the PCR reads in MiXCR, one entry per CDR3 protein. The table includes about 770,000 distinct CDR3 sequences, under 60% detected once. Sample: blood. These receptors originate from a girl between 5 and 17 years old with multiple sclerosis.

Only a few counts were recorded for this clonotype. The chain employs TRBV14 and TRBJ2-3; TRBD2 agrees at 15 bases. CDR1 and CDR2 from the germline V gene are SGHDN and FVKESK. Losses at the gene ends were 4 bases for V and 6 bases for J; bases not matched to a gene: 11. The CDR3 spans 18 residues. Here the CDR3 DNA reads TGTGCCAGCAGCCCATTAGGACTAGCGGGAGGGACGGAGGATACGCAGTATTTT. Amino acids: CASSPLGLAGGTEDTQYF.

This clonotype has just a few counts. The chain couples TRBV5-1 to TRBJ2-7; 7 bases match TRBD2. This CDR3 contains 15 residues. Germline lookup yields CDR1 SGHRS and CDR2 YFSETQ. After removal of 0 bases from V and 2 bases from J, the junction contained 5 bases not matched to a gene. This CDR3 reads CASSLGGDYPYEQYF. The DNA of the CDR3 is TGCGCCAGCAGCTTGGGTGGGGACTACCCCTACGAGCAGTACTTC.